This T cell receptor beta chain was captured by sequencing in a study of vaccination and CD4 T cells after COVID-19. The V segment lost 5 bases and the J segment 6 bases; nucleotides outside the gene matches: 24. The CDR3 extends over 20 amino acids. Germline values: CDR1 MNHNS, CDR2 SASEGT. Cultured CD4+ T-cell DNA underwent Oncomine TCR Beta short-read sequencing. The genomic DNA was obtained from cultured CD4+ T cells by extraction with the QIAamp micro DNA kit. MiXCR was run by TCRdb on the PCR reads, yielding one entry per CDR3 protein. The table has over 11,000 distinct CDR3 sequences, 61% seen once; the top ten hold roughly 21%. Treatment here: approximately nine-day PBMC culture with coronavirus spike peptide pools or control peptides (ViraFEST assay). As concerns this clonotype: Its antigen is undetermined.

The V call is TRBV6-1, the J call TRBJ2-2, with TRBD2 matching over 7 bases. The sequence was collected from a human donor who had recovered from COVID-19. Sequenced sample: CD4+ T cells from blood, cultured in vitro. Written as DNA, the CDR3 is TGTGCCAGCAGTACCCGGGTCCATACCGAAGGGAGGGGAAAGTCCGGGGAGCTGTTTTTT. Translation gives CASSTRVHTEGRGKSGELFF.